Below, 13 T cell receptor beta chains from the same sample are listed, as sequenced in a study of blood T cells in healthy people across ages. For the second PCR, which ran for about 7 to 12 cycles, a sample-barcoded 5' primer and a J-beta primer mix were used. Each CDR3 protein gets one entry after TCRdb re-called the 5' RACE reads with MiXCR. The sample has about 1 million distinct CDR3 sequences, roughly 24% seen once. The same sample was also used in a study of T cells of mothers and their children.

The specimen was blood. The receptors were sampled from a girl aged 2-9 years in good health.

This clonotype has a handful of counts. The CDR3 nucleotides are TGTGCCACCAGCAGAGGGGACAGGGCTAATTCACCCCTCCACTTT. Protein: CATSRGDRANSPLHF. The chain recombines TRBV15 with TRBJ1-6; TRBD1 matches at 9 bases. The CDR3 loop spans 15 amino acids. Losses at the gene ends were 1 base for V and 6 bases for J; bases not matched to a gene: 1. Germline CDR1 is LNHNV and CDR2 is YYDKDF (reference sequence).

The CDR3 is CASSQTGTKNIQYF. The CDR3 DNA sequence: TGTGCCAGCAGCCAGACAGGGACCAAAAACATTCAGTACTTC. V and J are TRBV12-3 or TRBV12-4 and TRBJ2-4; 7 bases align to TRBD1. V dropped 6 bases and J dropped 2; count of bases not matched to a gene: 4. CDR3 size: 14 residues.

The chain couples TRBV7-2 to TRBJ2-1; 7 nucleotides align to TRBD2. With the DNA end fitting TRBJ2-5 better, the J assignment may be wrong. Looked up from germline, CDR1 is SGHTA and CDR2 is FQGNSA. This CDR3 is built from 15 residues. In DNA form, the CDR3 reads TGTGCCAGCAGCTTAGAGGGAGGGCACCGAGAGACCCAGTACTTC. Protein sequence: CASSLEGGHRETQYF.

This clonotype was seen more than once but under ten times. This chain uses TRBV20-1 with TRBJ1-2, with 12 bases identical to TRBD1. The CDR3 runs 13 residues. The trim removed 6 bases at V and 5 bases at J, leaving 4 bases unmatched. Germline-derived CDR1 and CDR2 are DFQATT and SNEGSKA (reference sequence). In DNA form, the CDR3 reads TGCAGTGCAAGGGACAGGGGGCTTTATGGCTACACCTTC. Its translation is CSARDRGLYGYTF.

The rearrangement joins TRBV6-2 or TRBV6-3 to TRBJ2-1; D is perhaps TRBD1 or TRBD2 (5 bases each). From germline, CDR1 is MNHEY and CDR2 SVGEGT. The CDR3 covers 14 residues. V was pared by 0 bases and J by 6 bases, with 9 bases between. The CDR3 sequence is CASSYSSGPNEQFF. For the CDR3, the DNA is TGTGCCAGCAGTTACTCTTCGGGACCCAATGAGCAGTTCTTC.

CDR3 protein: CSANRGLGGYTF. CDR3 DNA: TGCAGTGCTAACAGGGGGCTTGGTGGCTACACCTTC. V is TRBV20-1 and J is TRBJ1-2; 9 nucleotides line up with TRBD1. Trimming at V came to 4 bases and at J to 7 bases, leaving 4 bases not matched to a gene. The V gene's germline CDR1 is DFQATT and CDR2 SNEGSKA (reference sequence). The CDR3 runs to 12 residues.

V is TRBV12-3 or TRBV12-4 and J is TRBJ2-1; maybe TRBD1 (6 bases). Trimming removed 6 bases at V and 2 bases at J, with 17 bases between. The CDR3 is 16 amino acids. The CDR3 bases are TGTGCCAGCAGCTCAACAGGGCAGCCCCCCTACAATGAGCAGTTCTTC. It translates to CASSSTGQPPYNEQFF.

The V and J genes are TRBV6-6 and TRBJ2-1, with D possibly called TRBD1 or TRBD2 (5 bases each). The J call could be wrong; TRBJ2-5 is a better fit for the DNA end. Germline CDR1 MNHNY, CDR2 SVGAGI (reference sequence). This CDR3 is built from 13 residues. The CDR3 loop is CASRPSGAETQYF. The CDR3, as DNA: TGTGCCAGCAGACCCTCCGGGGCGGAGACCCAGTACTTC.

This clonotype was seen a handful of times. The rearrangement joins TRBV6-5 to TRBJ1-1, with D possibly being TRBD1 (5 bases). This CDR3 comprises 14 residues. Germline CDR1 MNHEY, CDR2 SVGAGI. V was trimmed by 5 bases and J by 1 base, leaving 11 bases between them. CDR3 coding DNA: TGTGCCAGCAGTGAAATCCAGGGGAACACTGAAGCTTTCTTT. Translated, it gives CASSEIQGNTEAFF.

This chain connects TRBV12-3 or TRBV12-4 to TRBJ2-1; D is possibly TRBD2 (6 bases). The V and J ends lost 10 bases and 7 bases respectively, with 20 bases between them. The CDR3 contains 14 residues. DNA for the CDR3: TGTGCCACCCAAGTTCGTTTCGCGGGGAATGAGCAGTTCTTC. Protein: CATQVRFAGNEQFF.

The J gene is TRBJ2-1, the V gene TRBV5-6; D possibly corresponds to TRBD1 (6 bases). CDR3 size: 12 residues. Trimming took off 4 bases at V and 8 bases at J, with 10 bases between the two ends. Germline V gene data show CDR1 as SGHDT and CDR2 as YYEEEE. The DNA of the CDR3 is TGTGCCAGCAGCGGAAGGGGGTATGAGCAGTTCTTC. It encodes CASSGRGYEQFF.

The chain links TRBV6-2 or TRBV6-3 to TRBJ2-7, with D possibly being TRBD2 (6 bases). The CDR3 extends over 14 amino acids. Germline CDR1 MNHEY, CDR2 SVGEGT. V lost 5 bases to trimming and J lost 6 bases, with 17 bases between them. CDR3 amino acids: CASSPRDSPGEQYF. The CDR3 DNA is TGTGCCAGCAGTCCCCGGGACTCTCCTGGCGAGCAGTACTTC.

This clonotype occurred a few times. The chain links TRBV12-3 or TRBV12-4 to TRBJ2-5; D remains ambiguous. The end of the DNA is better explained by TRBJ2-1, so the J call may be wrong. This CDR3 region has 15 residues. The DNA of the CDR3 is TGTGCCAGCAGTTTGGTCCGAGGCTTAAGGAATGAGCAGTTCTTC. Its protein product is CASSLVRGLRNEQFF.